These T cell receptor beta chains were read from a single sample in a study of CDR3 diversity in severe acne. A single record per CDR3 protein comes from TCRdb applying MiXCR to the PCR reads. The repertoire holds about 85,000 distinct CDR3 sequences, with 45% to 55% as singletons. Specimen: blood. These receptors all stem from a male donor in good health, serving as a control. Each CDR3 is given with its conserved first and last residue. Fields, in order: V gene, D gene, J gene, clone size, CDR3 DNA, CDR3 protein. D genes are given only for firm matches. Part of the rows lack a size; the others show once, few, many or a class for expanded clones.

V gene: TRBV10-2; D gene: NA; J gene: TRBJ1-1; clone size: NA; CDR3 DNA: TGCGCCAGCGGAGACCCGAACACTGAAGCTTTCTTT; CDR3 protein: CASGDPNTEAFF
V gene: TRBV6-4; D gene: TRBD2; J gene: TRBJ2-1; clone size: NA; CDR3 DNA: TGTGCCAGCAGTGACGGGACTAGCTTAAGTGTCAATGAGCAGTTCTTC; CDR3 protein: CASSDGTSLSVNEQFF
V gene: TRBV11-3; D gene: NA; J gene: TRBJ1-6; clone size: few; CDR3 DNA: TGTGCCAGAATTACCCTCTACAGGCGCTCCTATAATTCACCCCTCCACTTT; CDR3 protein: CARITLYRRSYNSPLHF
V gene: TRBV7-2; D gene: TRBD1; J gene: TRBJ1-5; clone size: NA; CDR3 DNA: TGTGCCAGCAGCTTCCAGACAGGGCGGCAGCCCCAGCATTTT; CDR3 protein: CASSFQTGRQPQHF
V gene: TRBV5-1; D gene: TRBD2; J gene: TRBJ2-3; clone size: many; CDR3 DNA: TGCGCCAGCAGCTTCTTAGCGGGGATCACAGATACGCAGTATTTT; CDR3 protein: CASSFLAGITDTQYF
V gene: TRBV6-1; D gene: TRBD1; J gene: TRBJ2-5; clone size: NA; CDR3 DNA: TGTGCCACCACCCGGGACAGGCTCCAAGAGACCCAGTACTTC; CDR3 protein: CATTRDRLQETQYF
V gene: TRBV20-1; D gene: TRBD2; J gene: TRBJ2-1; clone size: NA; CDR3 DNA: TGCAGTCGTAGCGGGAGGTTCCCCAATGAGCAGTTCTTC; CDR3 protein: CSRSGRFPNEQFF
V gene: TRBV20-1; D gene: TRBD1; J gene: TRBJ2-5; clone size: NA; CDR3 DNA: TGCAGTGCTAGTGAGACAGGGTCGGCCCTCAACCAAGAGACCCGGTACTTC; CDR3 protein: CSASETGSALNQETRYF
V gene: TRBV11-2; D gene: NA; J gene: TRBJ1-6; clone size: medium-sized; CDR3 DNA: TGTGCCAGCAGCTTGGGTCTGACGTTTAATTCACCCCTCCACTTT; CDR3 protein: CASSLGLTFNSPLHF
V gene: TRBV9; D gene: TRBD1; J gene: TRBJ2-3; clone size: NA; CDR3 DNA: TGTGCCAGCAGCTCCGGACAGGGGCCGAACCAGGAACCGTATTTT; CDR3 protein: CASSSGQGPNQEPYF
V gene: TRBV15; D gene: NA; J gene: TRBJ1-4; clone size: NA; CDR3 DNA: TGTGCCACCAGCAGAGGTGGCAAACTGTTTTTT; CDR3 protein: CATSRGGKLFF
V gene: TRBV10-3; D gene: NA; J gene: TRBJ1-1; clone size: NA; CDR3 DNA: TGTGCCATCACAAAGAAACACCTTAACACTGAAGCTTTCTTT; CDR3 protein: CAITKKHLNTEAFF
V gene: TRBV7-6; D gene: NA; J gene: TRBJ2-3; clone size: medium-sized; CDR3 DNA: TGTGCCAGCAGCTTAGGGCACATGACTAGCACAGATACGCAGTATTTT; CDR3 protein: CASSLGHMTSTDTQYF
V gene: TRBV13; D gene: TRBD2; J gene: TRBJ2-7; clone size: few; CDR3 DNA: TGTGCCAGCAGCTTAGCCCCCCCACTAGCGGGAGGGCCGGGGGAGCAGTACTTC; CDR3 protein: CASSLAPPLAGGPGEQYF
V gene: TRBV12-5; D gene: NA; J gene: TRBJ2-7; clone size: NA; CDR3 DNA: TGTGCTAGTGGTCTTCGACTAGAGCAGTACTTC; CDR3 protein: CASGLRLEQYF
V gene: TRBV24-1; D gene: NA; J gene: TRBJ2-6; clone size: few; CDR3 DNA: TGTGCCACCAGTGATGGGGGCTCTGGGGCCAACGTCCTGACTTTC; CDR3 protein: CATSDGGSGANVLTF
V gene: TRBV19; D gene: NA; J gene: TRBJ1-1; clone size: NA; CDR3 DNA: TGTGCCAGTAGTTCTCGACAGGTCCTTGAAGCTTTCTTT; CDR3 protein: CASSSRQVLEAFF
V gene: TRBV7-9; D gene: NA; J gene: TRBJ2-2; clone size: few; CDR3 DNA: TGTGCCAGCAGTAATACAGGGTACACCGGGGAGCTGTTTTTT; CDR3 protein: CASSNTGYTGELFF
V gene: TRBV24-1; D gene: NA; J gene: TRBJ2-3; clone size: many; CDR3 DNA: TGTGCCACCAGTACTATCACAGATACGCAGTATTTT; CDR3 protein: CATSTITDTQYF
V gene: TRBV10-3; D gene: NA; J gene: TRBJ1-4; clone size: many; CDR3 DNA: TGTGCCATCATTGCAACTAATGAAAAACTGTTTTTT; CDR3 protein: CAIIATNEKLFF
V gene: TRBV5-6; D gene: NA; J gene: TRBJ2-7; clone size: NA; CDR3 DNA: TGTGCCAGCAACAAAGGGAACGAGCAGTACTTC; CDR3 protein: CASNKGNEQYF
V gene: TRBV20-1; D gene: TRBD2; J gene: TRBJ2-1; clone size: NA; CDR3 DNA: TGCAGTGCCCATGGTCGACTAGCGGGGGGCTACAATGAGCAGTTCTTC; CDR3 protein: CSAHGRLAGGYNEQFF
V gene: TRBV6-5; D gene: TRBD1; J gene: TRBJ1-2; clone size: many; CDR3 DNA: TGTGCCAGCAGAAGGGGACAGGGGACCTATGGCTACACCTTC; CDR3 protein: CASRRGQGTYGYTF
V gene: TRBV5-1; D gene: NA; J gene: TRBJ1-1; clone size: many; CDR3 DNA: TGCGCCAGCAGCCCGGACGGTAACACTGAAGCTTTCTTT; CDR3 protein: CASSPDGNTEAFF
V gene: TRBV24-1; D gene: TRBD1; J gene: TRBJ1-2; clone size: NA; CDR3 DNA: TGTGCCAGCAGTGATCGGGACAGAAACTATGGCTACACCTTC; CDR3 protein: CASSDRDRNYGYTF
V gene: TRBV6-5; D gene: TRBD1; J gene: TRBJ1-2; clone size: once; CDR3 DNA: TGTGCCAGCAGTTACGACGTACGGTTCGGTGGGACAGGGGCGGACTATGGCTACACCTTC; CDR3 protein: CASSYDVRFGGTGADYGYTF
V gene: TRBV7-9; D gene: NA; J gene: TRBJ2-5; clone size: medium-sized; CDR3 DNA: TGTGCCAGCAGCCGAGGACAATCAGAGACCCAGTACTTC; CDR3 protein: CASSRGQSETQYF
V gene: TRBV7-9; D gene: TRBD1; J gene: TRBJ1-3; clone size: NA; CDR3 DNA: TGTGCCAGCAGCACCGGGACAGGGGACTTTGGAAACACCATATATTTT; CDR3 protein: CASSTGTGDFGNTIYF
V gene: TRBV20-1; D gene: NA; J gene: TRBJ1-2; clone size: NA; CDR3 DNA: TGCAGTGCATCGGCAGGTGCATATGGCAACACCTTC; CDR3 protein: CSASAGAYGNTF
V gene: TRBV20-1; D gene: TRBD2; J gene: TRBJ2-5; clone size: NA; CDR3 DNA: TGCAGTGCTAACCCGGGGGGGCAAGAGACCCAGTACTTC; CDR3 protein: CSANPGGQETQYF
V gene: TRBV11-3; D gene: NA; J gene: TRBJ2-3; clone size: NA; CDR3 DNA: TGTGCCAGCAGCTACGGAGGGGGCACAGATACGCAGTATTTT; CDR3 protein: CASSYGGGTDTQYF
V gene: TRBV29-1; D gene: TRBD1; J gene: TRBJ2-7; clone size: NA; CDR3 DNA: TGCAGCGTAGTGGGACAGCGGTTCTACGAGCAGTACTTC; CDR3 protein: CSVVGQRFYEQYF
V gene: TRBV7-9; D gene: TRBD1; J gene: TRBJ2-3; clone size: NA; CDR3 DNA: TGTGCCAGCAGCTTATTCGGGACAGGGCACACAGACACGCAGTATTTT; CDR3 protein: CASSLFGTGHTDTQYF
V gene: TRBV19; D gene: TRBD1; J gene: TRBJ1-1; clone size: many; CDR3 DNA: TGTGCCAGCGGGGACAGTTTGAACACTGAAGCTTTCTTT; CDR3 protein: CASGDSLNTEAFF
V gene: TRBV7-9; D gene: NA; J gene: TRBJ2-7; clone size: many; CDR3 DNA: TGTGCCAGCAGCGCGAGCCGGGACCTCACCTACGAGCAGTACTTC; CDR3 protein: CASSASRDLTYEQYF
V gene: TRBV30; D gene: NA; J gene: TRBJ1-6; clone size: many; CDR3 DNA: TGTGCCCGAAACCGGGACAACCAGCCCCTCCACTTT; CDR3 protein: CARNRDNQPLHF
V gene: TRBV20-1; D gene: NA; J gene: TRBJ1-2; clone size: many; CDR3 DNA: TGCAGTGCTAGAGGAACTATCGGCTACACCTTC; CDR3 protein: CSARGTIGYTF
V gene: TRBV6-1; D gene: NA; J gene: TRBJ1-1; clone size: NA; CDR3 DNA: TGTGCCAGCAGTCTAGGGGAAGCTTTCTTT; CDR3 protein: CASSLGEAFF
V gene: TRBV18; D gene: NA; J gene: TRBJ1-6; clone size: few; CDR3 DNA: TGTGCCAGCTCACCACTAATTCCGGGACGGGTGGCTTCACCCCTCCACTTT; CDR3 protein: CASSPLIPGRVASPLHF
V gene: TRBV29-1; D gene: TRBD2; J gene: TRBJ2-5; clone size: few; CDR3 DNA: TGCAGCGTTGGTGAGCGGGAAGGGGAGACCCAGTACTTC; CDR3 protein: CSVGEREGETQYF
V gene: TRBV2; D gene: NA; J gene: TRBJ1-1; clone size: few; CDR3 DNA: TGTGCCAGCGTATTCAGAGGGTTGAACACTGAAGCTTTCTTT; CDR3 protein: CASVFRGLNTEAFF
V gene: TRBV7-3; D gene: NA; J gene: TRBJ2-5; clone size: few; CDR3 DNA: TGTGCCAGCAGCCCCCACTCCGAGGCCCAAGAGACCCAGTACTTC; CDR3 protein: CASSPHSEAQETQYF
V gene: TRBV5-1; D gene: TRBD1; J gene: TRBJ1-1; clone size: NA; CDR3 DNA: TGCGCCAGCAGCTTGGCCGGCAGGGGGCTATATGCTTTCTTT; CDR3 protein: CASSLAGRGLYAFF
V gene: TRBV7-8; D gene: NA; J gene: TRBJ2-7; clone size: few; CDR3 DNA: TGTGCCAGCAGCCCCCGGACCTCCTACGAGCAGTACTTC; CDR3 protein: CASSPRTSYEQYF
V gene: TRBV20-1; D gene: NA; J gene: TRBJ2-6; clone size: NA; CDR3 DNA: TGCAGTGTCCCAGTGAGGAACTCTGGGGCCAACGTCCTGACTTTC; CDR3 protein: CSVPVRNSGANVLTF
V gene: TRBV2; D gene: NA; J gene: TRBJ1-5; clone size: many; CDR3 DNA: TGTGCCAGCAGGGAGGGCCTTCCCAACCAGCCCCAGCATTTT; CDR3 protein: CASREGLPNQPQHF
V gene: TRBV5-1; D gene: NA; J gene: TRBJ1-1; clone size: NA; CDR3 DNA: TGCGCCAGCACAACGGACGTCCTGAACACTGAAGCTTTCTTT; CDR3 protein: CASTTDVLNTEAFF
V gene: TRBV28; D gene: NA; J gene: TRBJ1-2; clone size: many; CDR3 DNA: TGTGCCAGCAAACTCAGGGCGGGTGAGCGGGATGGCTACACCTTC; CDR3 protein: CASKLRAGERDGYTF
V gene: TRBV13; D gene: TRBD1; J gene: TRBJ1-3; clone size: NA; CDR3 DNA: TGTGCCAGCAGCTTTACTAGCAGGGGGCTTGGAAACACCATATATTTT; CDR3 protein: CASSFTSRGLGNTIYF
V gene: TRBV29-1; D gene: TRBD2; J gene: TRBJ2-2; clone size: once; CDR3 DNA: TGCAGCGCCCGATTAGCGGGGCTCACCGGGGAGCTGTTTTTT; CDR3 protein: CSARLAGLTGELFF
V gene: TRBV6-5; D gene: NA; J gene: TRBJ1-6; clone size: NA; CDR3 DNA: TGTGCCAGCAGTTACCGGGCTAGCGGAACAGATTCACCCCTCCACTTT; CDR3 protein: CASSYRASGTDSPLHF